The 24 T cell receptor beta chains below were found in one sample sequenced in a study of T cell repertoires in cytomegalovirus infection. TCRdb recomputed calls from the reads with MiXCR, one row per CDR3 protein. The repertoire holds over 450,000 distinct CDR3 sequences, with 11% as singletons. Sequencing was carried out using PBMCs. The receptors stem from a human donor in good health (CMV status not recorded). Some clones in this sample may be carry-over from other donors' samples.

The V call is TRBV30, the J call TRBJ2-1; D gene unclear. V was pared by 2 bases and J by 8 bases, with 10 bases between. The CDR3 runs to 12 residues. Germline CDR1 and CDR2: GTSNPN and SVGIG (reference sequence). The CDR3: CAWSPLGHEQFF. The CDR3 DNA reads TGTGCCTGGAGTCCTCTAGGCCATGAGCAGTTCTTC.

At least ten counts were recorded for this clonotype. The V call is TRBV7-2, the J call TRBJ2-2; TRBD2 is a possible D gene (6 bases). The CDR3 sequence is 15 residues long. Trimming removed 4 bases from V and 5 bases from J, with 14 bases in between. Per germline, CDR1 SGHTA and CDR2 FQGNSA. This CDR3 reads CASSSARAGTGELFF. The CDR3 DNA reads TGTGCCAGCAGCTCCGCGAGGGCGGGAACCGGGGAGCTGTTTTTT.

CDR3 loop: CASSVGGGRPYEQYF. CDR3 in DNA: TGTGCCAGCAGCGTAGGTGGGGGGCGCCCCTACGAGCAGTACTTC. The rearrangement joins TRBV9 to TRBJ2-7; D assignment may be TRBD1 or TRBD2 (6 bases each). The germline CDR1 and CDR2 sequences are SGDLS and YYNGEE. Trimming pared 0 bases from V and 2 bases from J, leaving 12 bases between. There are 15 residues in the CDR3.

Details on this clonotype: This may arise from a read error, as a much more abundant clone is one base away. The chain carries TRBV7-3 and TRBJ1-1; the D gene is possibly TRBD1 (6 bases). The CDR3 extends over 15 amino acids. Germline-derived CDR1 and CDR2 are SGHTA and FQGTGA. V gave up 4 bases and J gave up 1 base, with 13 bases separating them. As DNA, the CDR3 is TGTGCCAGCAGCTCCGTCGGGACACCGAACACTGAAGCTTTCTTT. It specifies CASSSVGTPNTEAFF.

Note on this clonotype: The final CDR3 position lacks the conserved phenylalanine or tryptophan, pointing to a likely read error. V and J are TRBV6-4 and TRBJ1-4; D is uncertain. This CDR3 is built from 12 residues. Trimming removed 6 bases at V and 8 bases at J, with 10 bases between. Germline V CDR1 and CDR2: MRHNA, SNTAGT. The CDR3: CASSILREKLFV. The CDR3 DNA sequence: TGTGCCAGCAGCATTCTCAGGGAAAAACTGTTTGTT.

This clonotype was detected ten times or more. At one boundary the junction diverges from the germline segment, which might be a read error. The chain couples TRBV5-1 to TRBJ2-5; D ambiguous. CDR3 length equals 11 residues. Germline V gene data show CDR1 as SGHRS and CDR2 as YFSETQ. The CDR3 region has the DNA TGTGCCAGCAGCTTGTCGGAGACCCAGTACTTC. Translation: CASSLSETQYF.

The V gene is TRBV28, the J gene TRBJ1-2; a weak D match, TRBD1 (6 bases). V dropped 6 bases and J dropped 1 base, with 15 bases sitting between them. CDR1 and CDR2 (germline): MDHEN, SYDVKM. The CDR3 runs 15 residues. CDR3 nucleotide sequence: TGTGCCAGCAGCTCATCCCCGGACAGTAACTATGGCTACACCTTC. Amino acids: CASSSSPDSNYGYTF.

This clonotype was observed a handful of times. The chain has TRBV27 and TRBJ1-5, with 8 bases identical to TRBD1. The germline V gene encodes CDR1 MNHEY and CDR2 SMNVEV (reference sequence). J was trimmed by 4 bases and V by 4 bases; bases with no gene match: 9. The CDR3 spans 16 residues. The CDR3: CASSSLRQGINQPQHF. CDR3 bases: TGTGCCAGCAGTTCCCTCAGACAGGGGATAAATCAGCCCCAGCATTTT.

This clonotype was detected many times. This chain links TRBV28 with TRBJ2-1; D is unclear. The V gene lost 2 bases and the J gene lost 9 bases, with 8 bases spanning the gap. The CDR3 loop spans 12 amino acids. Germline loops: CDR1 MDHEN, CDR2 SYDVKM. The CDR3 nucleotides read TGTGCCAGCAGTTTACCAAGTTCTGAGCAGTTCTTC. It yields the protein CASSLPSSEQFF.

There are many counts of this clonotype. This chain links TRBV7-6 with TRBJ1-1; 8 bases are a match to TRBD1. Trimming took 6 bases from V and 8 from J; bases not matched to a gene: 11. The CDR3 is made up of 14 amino acids. Looked up from germline, CDR1 is SGHVS and CDR2 is FNYEAQ. The CDR3, as DNA: TGTGCCAGCAGTCTAGGACAGGGCGGACGGGAAGCTTTCTTT. It translates to CASSLGQGGREAFF.

This clonotype appeared many times. The chain links TRBV12-3 or TRBV12-4 to TRBJ2-1; no definite D call. The CDR3 extends over 15 amino acids. Trimming removed 7 bases from V and 4 bases from J, with 17 bases in between. The CDR3 nucleotides read TGTGCCAGCATCTTGGGCTCCCCGGAGTACAATGAGCAGTTCTTC. Protein: CASILGSPEYNEQFF.

This clonotype has at least ten counts. This chain uses TRBV6-1 with TRBJ2-5; possibly TRBD1 for D (7 bases). This CDR3 is built from 14 residues. CDR1 and CDR2 from the germline V gene are MNHNS and SASEGT. The germline V and J ends were trimmed by 5 bases and 4 bases, with 14 bases remaining between them. The CDR3 coding sequence is TGTGCCAGCAGTTCGCAGGGGGGCAGAGAGACCCAGTACTTC. Translating it yields CASSSQGGRETQYF.

The chain employs TRBV29-1 and TRBJ2-5; the D is unclear. The germline CDR1 and CDR2 sequences are SQVTM and ANQGSEA. Trimming took off 2 bases at V and 2 bases at J, with 12 bases between the two ends. The CDR3 spans 14 residues. The CDR3 region has the DNA TGCAGCGTTGAATCCCCTGGATCACAAGAGACCCAGTACTTC. Translation: CSVESPGSQETQYF.

In its sample, this clonotype was seen many times. This chain joins TRBV3-1 and TRBJ1-2; no definite D call. There are 15 residues in the CDR3. Germline V gene data show CDR1 as LGHDT and CDR2 as YNNKEL (reference sequence). Deletions cut 1 base from V and 2 bases from J, with 11 bases between. CDR3 sequence (DNA): TGTGCCAGCAGCCAAGTGGGGTCCCCAAACTATGGCTACACCTTC. Amino acid sequence: CASSQVGSPNYGYTF.

This clonotype was found many times. The V gene is TRBV3-1, the J gene TRBJ1-2; 9 bases are shared with TRBD1. CDR3 length: 16 residues. Germline values: CDR1 LGHDT, CDR2 YNNKEL (reference sequence). V was pared by 4 bases and J by 7 bases, with 13 bases of the junction left unmatched. The CDR3 DNA follows: TGTGCCAGCAGCCTATTACTCACAGGGGGCCGCGGTGGCTACACCTTC. Translated: CASSLLLTGGRGGYTF.

This chain links TRBV18 with TRBJ1-1, with unresolved D. The CDR3 length is 14 residues. V was shortened by 5 bases and J by 5 bases, with 15 bases between the two germline ends. Germline V gene sequence: CDR1 KGHSH, CDR2 LQKENI. CDR3 in DNA: TGTGCCAGCTCAGCCGGGTTAGGAGGAACTGAAGCTTTCTTT. This gives the protein CASSAGLGGTEAFF.

This chain uses TRBV19 with TRBJ2-7, with D perhaps matching TRBD1 (6 bases). Germline CDR1 is LNHDA and CDR2 is SQIVND (reference sequence). The CDR3 covers 13 residues. V shed 5 bases and J shed 6 bases, with 14 bases lying between them. The CDR3 loop is CASSASQGSEQYF. CDR3 coding DNA: TGTGCCAGTAGTGCCTCACAGGGAAGCGAGCAGTACTTC.

The CDR3 DNA reads as TGTGCCAGCAGCCAAGGGGGTACAAATAGCAATCAGCCCCAGCATTTT. The encoded protein is CASSQGGTNSNQPQHF. The V gene is TRBV3-1, the J gene TRBJ1-5; D is uncertain. The CDR3 is made up of 16 amino acids. CDR1 and CDR2 (germline): LGHDT, YNNKEL (reference sequence). Between the trimmed V and J ends, which lost 1 base and 0 bases, there was a span of 10 bases.

This clonotype was seen at least ten times. As DNA, the CDR3 is TGTGCCAGCAGCTGGGGGGGACAGCAGAACACTGAAGCTTTCTTT. This encodes CASSWGGQQNTEAFF. The chain has TRBV5-4 and TRBJ1-1, with 7 nucleotides matching TRBD1. This CDR3 has 15 residues. Trimming removed 3 bases from V and 1 base from J; junction bases left unmatched: 6. The germline CDR1 and CDR2 sequences are SGHNT and YYREEE (reference sequence). The variable domain in full, with the rest retrieved from reference TRBV5-4 and TRBJ1-1, is ETGVTQSPTHLIKTRGQQVTLRCSSQSGHNTVSWYQQALGQGPQFIFQYYREEENGRGNFPPRFSGLQFPNYSSELNVNALELDDSALYLCASSWGGQQNTEAFFGQGTRLTVV.

The CDR3 protein is CASSRGTAFLGYTF. CDR3 bases: TGTGCCAGCAGCCGCGGGACAGCTTTTCTGGGCTACACCTTC. The V call is TRBV6-5, the J call TRBJ1-2; 7 nucleotides match TRBD1. With V trimmed by 6 bases and J by 8 bases, 12 bases remained unmatched. This CDR3 comprises 14 residues. Germline CDR1 and CDR2: MNHEY and SVGAGI.

This clonotype occurred many times. This chain joins TRBV28 and TRBJ2-7; TRBD1 is a possible D gene (5 bases). The CDR3 loop spans 14 amino acids. Germline loops: CDR1 MDHEN, CDR2 SYDVKM. Trimming removed 7 bases from V and 2 bases from J, with 15 bases in between. For the CDR3, the DNA is TGTGCCAGCACCAAGGGGCAGGCCCCCTACGAGCAGTACTTC. Amino acids: CASTKGQAPYEQYF.

This clonotype was found many times. The chain links TRBV7-2 to TRBJ2-7; D is unclear. Trimming took 5 bases from V and 5 from J, leaving 7 bases between them. The CDR3 spans 11 residues. Germline-derived CDR1 and CDR2 are SGHTA and FQGNSA. The chain's CDR3 is CASSPLDEQYF. CDR3 nucleotide sequence: TGTGCCAGCAGCCCACTGGACGAGCAGTACTTC.

As regards this clonotype: Sequence at one end of the junction differs from germline and may be a read error. The chain uses TRBV11-2 and TRBJ2-5; the match to TRBD2 covers 7 bases. The CDR3 extends over 15 amino acids. Germline assignment: CDR1 SGHAT and CDR2 FQNNGV. The CDR3: CVSSFGTNKEKTQYF. The CDR3 DNA follows: TGTGTCAGCAGCTTCGGGACTAATAAGGAGAAGACCCAGTACTTC.

The gene calls are TRBV4-2 and TRBJ2-1, with 11 positions matching TRBD2. Per germline, CDR1 LGHNA and CDR2 YNFKEQ. Trimming cost V 3 bases and J 12 bases; bases outside gene matches: 10. CDR3 length: 15 residues. The CDR3 DNA sequence: TGTGCCAGCAGCCACCCGGCCACTAGCGGGAGTATGCAGTTCTTC. Its translation: CASSHPATSGSMQFF.